Listed below are T cell receptor beta chains from one sample, sequenced in a study of CD8+CD57+ T cells in acquired aplastic anemia. Each CDR3 protein is one row after TCRdb ran MiXCR on the reads. The table lists about 190,000 distinct CDR3 sequences, approximately 49% of them singletons, with more than 15% in the top ten. The source material was sorted CD4+, CD8+, or CD8+CD57+ T cells (not recorded which) from PBMCs. The receptors come from a human donor in good health, serving as a control. Both conserved end residues are part of each CDR3. D genes are given only for firm matches. Size is omitted from some rows. Given values are once, few, many or a class for expanded clones.

>TRBV5-1|many|TRBJ2-2|NA
TGCGCCAGCAGCTTGGGTTTATCTCGCAGCGGGGAGCTGTTTTTT
CASSLGLSRSGELFF
>TRBV7-9|many|TRBJ2-7|NA
TGTGCCAGCAGCGCTATAGGGGGGGGGCAGTACTTC
CASSAIGGGQYF
>TRBV3-2|few|TRBJ2-7|NA
TGTGCCAGCAGTCTCGATTGGGTCCACTCCTACGAGCAGTACTTC
CASSLDWVHSYEQYF
>TRBV11-3|many|TRBJ2-3|TRBD2
TGTGCCAGCAGCTTCACACTTCACCTAGCGGGGGGAAACACAGATACGCAGTATTTT
CASSFTLHLAGGNTDTQYF
>TRBV7-4|NA|TRBJ2-7|NA
TGTGCCAGCACACAGTACGACTACGAGCAGTACTTC
CASTQYDYEQYF
>TRBV7-2|NA|TRBJ1-2|NA
TGTGCCAGCAGGTCGGGCTACACAGATACGCAGGGTCTCATTGGTGGCTACACCTTC
CASRSGYTDTQGLIGGYTF
>TRBV19|NA|TRBJ2-1|NA
TGTGCCAGTAGGACTGACGACCGCTCCTACAATGAGCAGTTCTTC
CASRTDDRSYNEQFF
>TRBV5-1|many|TRBJ1-3|TRBD1
TGCGCCAGCAGCAGGGACAGGGCGAGCTCTGGAAACACCATATATTTT
CASSRDRASSGNTIYF
>TRBV5-1|once|TRBJ2-3|TRBD2
TGCGCCAGCAGCCGGTCTAGCGGGAGCACAGATACGCAGTATTTT
CASSRSSGSTDTQYF
>TRBV10-3|once|TRBJ1-6|TRBD1
TGTGCCATCAGTGCCGGGACAGGCCAAAATTCACCCCTCCACTTT
CAISAGTGQNSPLHF
>TRBV7-2|NA|TRBJ1-6|NA
TGTGCCAGCAGCTTAATCGGGCGGGGGACGGCAAATTCACCCCTCCACTTT
CASSLIGRGTANSPLHF
>TRBV5-6|many|TRBJ2-2|TRBD1
TGTGCCAGCAGCTTACCGGGACAGGGTAACACCGGGGAGCTGTTTTTT
CASSLPGQGNTGELFF
>TRBV7-9|NA|TRBJ2-5|TRBD2
TGTGCCAGCAGCTCCAGACTAGCGGGGAGGTACCAAGAGACCCAGTACTTC
CASSSRLAGRYQETQYF
>TRBV30|few|TRBJ2-3|NA
TGTGCCTGGAGTGTACCCAGGGCCTTCAACACAGATACGCAGTATTTT
CAWSVPRAFNTDTQYF
>TRBV5-1|NA|TRBJ1-2|TRBD1
TGCGCCAGCAGCTTGGCCGGGACAGGGTCTGGCTACACCTTC
CASSLAGTGSGYTF
>TRBV10-1|once|TRBJ2-3|TRBD1
TGCGCCAGCAGTGGAGGGGGCGATACGCAGTATTTT
CASSGGGDTQYF
>TRBV4-2|many|TRBJ2-7|TRBD1
TGTGCCAGCAGCCAAGCCGGACAGGCCTACGAGCAGTACTTC
CASSQAGQAYEQYF
>TRBV6-2/TRBV6-3|NA|TRBJ2-7|TRBD2
TGTGCCAGCAGTTACGAGACTAGCGGGGGTCGGACCTACGAGCAGTACTTC
CASSYETSGGRTYEQYF
>TRBV12-3/TRBV12-4|once|TRBJ2-7|TRBD1
TGTGCCAGCAGTTGGACAGGGGGGTACGAGCAGTACTTC
CASSWTGGYEQYF
>TRBV24-1|NA|TRBJ1-5|TRBD1
TGTGCCACCAGTGGGGGGACAGGGGGCGCGTATAGCAATCAGCCCCAGCATTTT
CATSGGTGGAYSNQPQHF
>TRBV7-6|NA|TRBJ1-2|NA
TGTGCCAGCAGCTTAAAACGGGACCCAATCTATGGCTACACCTTC
CASSLKRDPIYGYTF
>TRBV6-1|many|TRBJ2-7|NA
TGTGCCAGCAGTGCAAACAAGGGAGGCTCCTACGAGCAGTACTTC
CASSANKGGSYEQYF
>TRBV7-2|NA|TRBJ1-1|NA
TGTGCCAGCAGCTTAGGCGGCGGCAGTTACACTGAAGCTTTCTTT
CASSLGGGSYTEAFF
>TRBV20-1|NA|TRBJ1-1|TRBD1
TGCAGTGCTAGACCCCCACGGACAGGTTCCACTGAAGCTTTCTTT
CSARPPRTGSTEAFF
>TRBV11-3|few|TRBJ2-2|NA
TGTGCCAGCAGCTTCCTTGGTGTGGAGGCCGGGGAGCTGTTTTTT
CASSFLGVEAGELFF